Below are 14 T cell receptor beta chains sequenced from a single sample in a study of cytomegalovirus exposure and HLA in healthy donors. The PCR had 60 Vbeta and 13 Jbeta primers. Clones were read by immunoSEQ multiplex PCR, and TCRdb kept only the in-frame ones, dropping some. Among roughly 190,000 clones listed, roughly 80% were seen once. Sequencing was performed on PBMCs. The receptors were gathered from a woman aged 25 to 39 in good health and CMV-seropositive.

The V call is TRBV9, the J call TRBJ1-1; TRBD1 is a possible D gene (6 bases). Trimming took 4 bases from V and 11 from J, leaving 24 bases between them. There are 15 residues in the CDR3. The germline CDR1 and CDR2 sequences are SGDLS and YYNGEE. Written as DNA, the CDR3 is TGTGCCAGCAGCCTCATTGACAGGAAGGGTTCATCGGCTTTCTTT. Translating it yields CASSLIDRKGSSAFF.

V gene TRBV11-2 combines with J gene TRBJ2-7, with TRBD1 as a possible D gene (6 bases). V gave up 2 bases and J gave up 3 bases, with 11 bases separating them. The CDR3 contains 14 residues. Germline V gives CDR1 SGHAT, CDR2 FQNNGV. CDR3 DNA: TGTGCCAGCAGCTTAATAAACAGGGACTACGAGCAGTACTTC. Translation: CASSLINRDYEQYF. The full variable domain, in which reference TRBV11-2 and TRBJ2-7 provide the parts outside the CDR3, is EAGVAQSPRYKIIEKRQSVAFWCNPISGHATLYWYQQILGQGPKLLIQFQNNGVVDDSQLPKDRFSAERLKGVDSTLKIQPAKLEDSAVYLCASSLINRDYEQYFGPGTRLTVT.

V and J are TRBV5-3 and TRBJ2-5, with 7 nucleotides matching TRBD1. TRBV5-3 is an open reading frame whose function is uncertain. J lost 5 bases, V lost 2 bases, and 6 bases had no gene match. The CDR3 is 14 residues long. As DNA, the CDR3 is TGTGCCAGAAGCTTAATACAGGGGCGGGAGACCCAGTACTTC. Its translation: CARSLIQGRETQYF.

This chain uses TRBV27 with TRBJ1-1; TRBD1 might be the D (6 bases). Trimming took off 5 bases at V and 1 base at J, with 17 bases between the two ends. Germline values: CDR1 MNHEY, CDR2 SMNVEV (reference sequence). The CDR3 is 16 amino acids. The CDR3 region is CASSQKGGLGNTEAFF. The CDR3 DNA sequence: TGTGCCAGCAGTCAGAAGGGGGGGCTTGGGAACACTGAAGCTTTCTTT.

V is TRBV2 and J is TRBJ1-5; D may be TRBD1 (5 bases). This CDR3 has 16 residues. Germline assignment: CDR1 SNHLY and CDR2 FYNNEI. The V end was cut by 2 bases, the J end by 3 bases, with 14 bases between. CDR3 sequence reads: CASSEFEGLPNQPQHF. CDR3 DNA sequence: TGTGCCAGCAGTGAATTTGAGGGACTTCCCAATCAGCCCCAGCATTTT.

The rearrangement uses TRBV27 and TRBJ2-1; TRBD2 matches at 14 bases. The CDR3 covers 17 residues. The germline gives CDR1 MNHEY, CDR2 SMNVEV (reference sequence). Losses at the gene ends were 4 bases for V and 10 bases for J; bases not matched to a gene: 12. Here the CDR3 reads CASSYDRLAGGIGEQFF. The CDR3 nucleotides read TGTGCCAGCAGTTACGACCGACTAGCGGGAGGGATCGGAGAGCAGTTCTTC.

This chain uses TRBV28 with TRBJ1-1; maybe TRBD1 (6 bases). Germline assignment: CDR1 MDHEN and CDR2 SYDVKM. The CDR3 is 12 amino acids. The ends were cut back, 5 bases at V and 6 bases at J, with 10 bases in the middle. The chain's CDR3 is CASSIGGAEAFF. The CDR3 DNA is TGTGCCAGCAGTATAGGGGGGGCTGAAGCTTTCTTT.

The chain has TRBV11-1 and TRBJ2-5; a possible D gene is TRBD1 (5 bases). The ends were cut back, 5 bases at V and 2 bases at J, with 15 bases in the middle. The length of the CDR3 is 15 residues. Germline assignment: CDR1 SGHAT and CDR2 FQDESV (reference sequence). CDR3 in amino acids: CASSVRKRTQETQYF. For the CDR3, the DNA is TGTGCCAGCAGCGTTCGAAAAAGGACACAAGAGACCCAGTACTTC.

The V gene is TRBV2, the J gene TRBJ2-7, with TRBD1 as a possible D gene (8 bases). In germline, CDR1 is SNHLY, CDR2 FYNNEI. V lost 1 base and J 3 bases, leaving 16 bases between the germline ends. The CDR3 contains 16 residues. CDR3 coding DNA: TGTGCCAGCAGTGAAGGGCACAGGGGGGGATACTACGAGCAGTACTTC. Protein: CASSEGHRGGYYEQYF. Full variable domain (missing parts from reference TRBV2 and TRBJ2-7): EPEVTQTPSHQVTQMGQEVILRCVPISNHLYFYWYRQILGQKVEFLVSFYNNEISEKSEIFDDQFSVERPDGSNFTLKIRSTKLEDSAMYFCASSEGHRGGYYEQYFGPGTRLTVT.

The V gene is TRBV5-4, the J gene TRBJ2-2; 10 nucleotides align to TRBD1. The CDR3 totals 16 residues. Per the germline V gene, CDR1 is SGHNT and CDR2 is YYREEE (reference sequence). V dropped 4 bases and J dropped 5; count of bases not matched to a gene: 8. The CDR3 DNA reads as TGTGCCAGCAGCCCAGGACAGGGGGGACCAACCGGGGAGCTGTTTTTT. This translates into CASSPGQGGPTGELFF.

V and J are TRBV4-2 and TRBJ2-3, with 9 bases aligning to TRBD2. The CDR3 length is 17 residues. V trimming: 0 bases; J trimming: 3 bases; junction bases outside the gene matches: 7. CDR1 and CDR2 (germline): LGHNA, YNFKEQ. CDR3 amino acids: CASSQELAGGPTDTQYF. In DNA form, the CDR3 reads TGTGCCAGCAGCCAAGAACTGGCGGGGGGGCCGACAGATACGCAGTATTTT.

This clone was recorded once. The chain joins TRBV29-1 to TRBJ1-1; 7 nucleotides align to TRBD1. J gave up 0 bases and V 6 bases, and 7 bases lay outside the gene matches. Germline values: CDR1 SQVTM, CDR2 ANQGSEA. The CDR3 spans 14 residues. The CDR3 protein is CSVDRAYMNTEAFF. As DNA, the CDR3 is TGCAGCGTCGACAGGGCGTACATGAACACTGAAGCTTTCTTT.

The V call is TRBV5-4, the J call TRBJ2-7; a possible D gene is TRBD1 (5 bases). The CDR3 totals 15 residues. Trimming took 4 bases from V and 2 from J, leaving 16 bases between them. CDR1 and CDR2 (germline): SGHNT, YYREEE (reference sequence). CDR3 in DNA: TGTGCCAGCAGCCTCGGGCCAGGGAACCCCTACGAGCAGTACTTC. It codes for CASSLGPGNPYEQYF. The full variable domain, with the rest looked up from reference TRBV5-4 and TRBJ2-7, is ETGVTQSPTHLIKTRGQQVTLRCSSQSGHNTVSWYQQALGQGPQFIFQYYREEENGRGNFPPRFSGLQFPNYSSELNVNALELDDSALYLCASSLGPGNPYEQYFGPGTRLTVT.

V gene TRBV6-5 combines with J gene TRBJ2-7, with a weak D call TRBD2 (5 bases). V was cut by 8 bases and J by 2 bases, with 10 bases left in between. The CDR3 totals 12 residues. CDR1 is MNHEY and CDR2 is SVGAGI in the germline V gene. CDR3 region: CASGLRAYEQYF. CDR3 nucleotides: TGTGCCAGCGGACTCCGGGCCTACGAGCAGTACTTC.